Below, 27 T cell receptor beta chains from the same sample are listed, as sequenced in a study of response to subunit inactivated influenza vaccine. A single record per CDR3 protein comes from TCRdb applying MiXCR to the RT-PCR reads. The sample shows about 570,000 distinct CDR3 sequences, 12% of them seen only once. Source: PBMCs from blood, taken on the day of vaccination. The source is a man in his forties or fifties who received an inactivated influenza vaccine.

This clonotype came up a few times. The chain has TRBV9 and TRBJ2-1; weak D call: TRBD2 (5 bases). Germline CDR1 and CDR2: SGDLS and YYNGEE. Between the trimmed V and J ends, which lost 7 bases and 9 bases, there was a span of 11 bases. CDR3 length: 11 amino acids. CDR3 sequence reads: CASGDRGEQFF. In nucleotides, the CDR3 is TGTGCCAGCGGGGATCGGGGTGAGCAGTTCTTC.

The genes are TRBV5-1 and TRBJ2-1, with 9 bases identical to TRBD2. This CDR3 comprises 15 residues. V lost 4 bases, J lost 8 bases, and 10 bases stayed unmatched. Germline CDR1 and CDR2: SGHRS and YFSETQ. DNA of the CDR3: TGCGCCAGCAGCCGCGCGGGGGGGCCTGCCTATGAGCAGTTCTTC. Protein product: CASSRAGGPAYEQFF.

This clonotype has a handful of counts. This rearrangement joins TRBV6-1 to TRBJ1-6; 11 bases agree with TRBD1. This CDR3 comprises 15 residues. The J segment lost 10 bases and the V segment lost 7 bases, leaving 9 bases of the junction unmatched. Germline CDR1 MNHNS, CDR2 SASEGT. The DNA of the CDR3 is TGTGCCAGCACAATAATGGGACAGGGGGGATCACCCCTCCACTTT. Protein product: CASTIMGQGGSPLHF.

This clonotype was counted at least ten times. The rearrangement joins TRBV12-3 or TRBV12-4 to TRBJ2-2; 7 nucleotides line up with TRBD1. Trimming took 3 bases from V and 1 from J; bases not matched to a gene: 2. The CDR3 contains 15 residues. The DNA for the CDR3 is TGTGCCAGCAGTTTTCGGACAGGGAACACCGGGGAGCTGTTTTTT. Amino acids: CASSFRTGNTGELFF.

This chain connects TRBV28 to TRBJ2-1; 8 bases map to TRBD1. The junction had 10 bases not matched to a gene; V was cut back by 6 bases and J by 6 bases. The CDR3 is 15 amino acids. The V gene's germline CDR1 is MDHEN and CDR2 SYDVKM. The CDR3 nucleotides are TGTGCCAGCAGCCGATCTGGACAGGGTCGCAATGAGCAGTTCTTC. Translation gives CASSRSGQGRNEQFF.

The sample holds many counts of this clonotype. The J gene is TRBJ2-3, the V gene TRBV19; unclear D gene. V gave up 8 bases and J gave up 0 bases, with 21 bases separating them. Looked up from germline, CDR1 is LNHDA and CDR2 is SQIVND (reference sequence). CDR3 length: 17 amino acids. For the CDR3, the DNA is TGTGCCAGTTCCGGCCCCTTTACATGGGCGAGCACAGATACGCAGTATTTT. This encodes CASSGPFTWASTDTQYF.

This clonotype was seen only a few times. This chain connects TRBV7-9 to TRBJ2-7, with D maybe TRBD2 (6 bases). From germline, CDR1 is SEHNR and CDR2 FQNEAQ (reference sequence). The CDR3 covers 17 residues. V lost 2 bases and J lost 1, with 18 bases in between. The CDR3 DNA is TGTGCCAGCAGCTTACCCGTCTGGGCGGAGGGGTCCTACGAGCAGTACTTC. This sequence encodes CASSLPVWAEGSYEQYF.

This clonotype has ten or more counts. The genes are TRBV6-5 and TRBJ2-3, with D possibly TRBD1 on 6 matching bases. CDR1 is MNHEY, CDR2 SVGAGI, per germline. This CDR3 is 14 amino acids long. Trimming took 4 bases from V and 2 from J, leaving 10 bases between them. CDR3: CASSSGQITDTQYF. In DNA form, the CDR3 reads TGTGCCAGCAGTTCGGGACAAATCACAGATACGCAGTATTTT.

This clonotype was counted only a few times. The chain recombines TRBV3-1 with TRBJ1-3; D may be TRBD1 (6 bases). The CDR3 sequence is 15 residues long. The germline gives CDR1 LGHDT, CDR2 YNNKEL (reference sequence). V lost 1 base and J 2 bases, leaving 9 bases between the germline ends. CDR3 amino acids: CASSQGGGPGNTIYF. DNA of the CDR3: TGTGCCAGCAGCCAAGGGGGGGGGCCTGGAAACACCATATATTTT.

This chain connects TRBV7-2 to TRBJ2-6, with D unresolved. The germline V and J ends were trimmed by 4 bases and 0 bases, with 7 bases remaining between them. This CDR3 contains 15 residues. Germline V gives CDR1 SGHTA, CDR2 FQGNSA. CDR3 in DNA: TGTGCCAGCAGCTACCAACTCTCTGGGGCCAACGTCCTGACTTTC. Protein sequence: CASSYQLSGANVLTF.

In its sample, this clonotype was seen many times. The V gene is TRBV7-2, the J gene TRBJ2-1; 8 positions match TRBD2. The CDR3 consists of 19 residues. V dropped 0 bases and J dropped 5; count of bases not matched to a gene: 15. CDR1 is SGHTA and CDR2 is FQGNSA in the germline V gene. The CDR3 DNA reads TGTGCCAGCAGCTTAGCTATCCAGCGGGAGCGGGTTGTAGACAATGAGCAGTTCTTC. This sequence encodes CASSLAIQRERVVDNEQFF.

This clonotype occurred a few times. The genes are TRBV27 and TRBJ2-7; 14 bases agree with TRBD2. The V gene end was trimmed by 5 bases and the J gene end by 4 bases; junction bases not matched to a gene: 7. This CDR3 is 16 amino acids long. CDR1 is MNHEY, CDR2 SMNVEV, per germline (reference sequence). The DNA of the CDR3 is TGTGCCAGCAGTATAGGGACTAGCGGGAGAGGATACGAGCAGTACTTC. Translating gives CASSIGTSGRGYEQYF.

The sample holds many counts of this clonotype. This rearrangement joins TRBV5-1 to TRBJ2-2; 10 positions agree with TRBD1. Germline CDR1 is SGHRS and CDR2 is YFSETQ. The CDR3 totals 15 residues. J gave up 2 bases and V 3 bases, and 1 base lay outside the gene matches. The CDR3 here is CASSWTGGNTGELFF. CDR3 nucleotides: TGCGCCAGCAGCTGGACAGGGGGAAACACCGGGGAGCTGTTTTTT.

This rearrangement joins TRBV7-8 to TRBJ2-3; 10 bases fit TRBD1. The CDR3 sequence is 14 residues long. Germline CDR1 and CDR2: SGHVS and FQNEAQ. V was pared by 4 bases and J by 7 bases, with 5 bases of the junction left unmatched. The chain's CDR3 is CASSSPGQGYTQYF. In DNA, the CDR3 is TGTGCCAGCAGCTCTCCGGGACAGGGGTATACGCAGTATTTT.

This clonotype has only a few counts. This rearrangement joins TRBV7-9 to TRBJ1-1; a weak D match, TRBD1 (6 bases). The V gene's germline CDR1 is SEHNR and CDR2 FQNEAQ (reference sequence). This CDR3 is built from 17 residues. The V end lost 1 base, the J end lost 1 base, and 16 bases lay between the germline ends. The CDR3 DNA sequence: TGTGCCAGCAGCTTAGGTTACCGGGCAGGGGAGAACACTGAAGCTTTCTTT. It yields the protein CASSLGYRAGENTEAFF.

This clonotype was observed a few times. Written as DNA, the CDR3 is TGTGCCAGCAGCTTAAGACAGGGGAGCGGGGAGCTGTTTTTT. Residues: CASSLRQGSGELFF. The genes are TRBV11-2 and TRBJ2-2; 8 positions match TRBD1. From germline, CDR1 is SGHAT and CDR2 FQNNGV. The CDR3 has 14 residues. With V trimmed by 2 bases and J by 7 bases, 3 bases remained unmatched.

The chain combines TRBV7-9 with TRBJ2-7, with 7 bases matching TRBD1. The CDR3 totals 15 residues. Germline values: CDR1 SEHNR, CDR2 FQNEAQ (reference sequence). The junction had 7 bases not matched to a gene; V was cut back by 3 bases and J by 2 bases. CDR3: CASSFGDSLPYEQYF. The CDR3 nucleotides are TGTGCCAGCAGCTTCGGGGACAGTCTTCCCTACGAGCAGTACTTC.

This clonotype was seen more than once but under ten times. The rearrangement links TRBV20-1 to TRBJ2-2, with TRBD2 matching 12 bases. This CDR3 has 16 amino acids. Looked up from germline, CDR1 is DFQATT and CDR2 is SNEGSKA (reference sequence). With 3 bases clipped from V and 7 bases from J, the junction kept 9 bases outside the gene matches. The CDR3 sequence: CSASGRLAGDYGELFF. The CDR3 bases are TGCAGTGCTAGCGGGCGACTAGCGGGAGATTACGGGGAGCTGTTTTTT.

This clonotype was recorded many times. The CDR3 bases are TGTGCCACCAGCGGATACAGGGGGCCGGGTGAGCAGTACTTC. Residues: CATSGYRGPGEQYF. The chain combines TRBV15 with TRBJ2-7; 9 bases map to TRBD1. V dropped 5 bases and J dropped 7; count of bases not matched to a gene: 9. The CDR3 has 14 amino acids. Germline CDR1 and CDR2: LNHNV and YYDKDF (reference sequence).

The chain joins TRBV24-1 to TRBJ2-1, with D maybe TRBD1 (6 bases). V dropped 10 bases and J dropped 7 bases, with 7 bases sitting between them. This CDR3 comprises 10 residues. CDR1 and CDR2 (germline): KGHDR, SFDVKD. The DNA of the CDR3 is TGTGCCACAGGGGGAAATGAGCAGTTCTTC. Encoded protein: CATGGNEQFF.

This clonotype came up a few times. The chain couples TRBV7-9 to TRBJ1-2; possibly TRBD1 for D (5 bases). Germline-derived CDR1 and CDR2 are SEHNR and FQNEAQ (reference sequence). Trimming removed 7 bases from V and 2 bases from J, with 17 bases in between. The CDR3 has 15 amino acids. The CDR3 nucleotides are TGTGCCAGCACCCTCGTGAAGGGGCGGAACTATGGCTACACCTTC. This encodes CASTLVKGRNYGYTF.

This clonotype was detected many times. The chain links TRBV7-2 to TRBJ2-3; D might be TRBD1 (6 bases). Per germline, CDR1 SGHTA and CDR2 FQGNSA. V was shortened by 5 bases and J by 8 bases, with 14 bases between the two germline ends. The CDR3 totals 13 residues. The CDR3 reads CASSPPSRGTQYF. The CDR3 DNA reads TGTGCCAGCAGCCCCCCCAGCAGGGGTACGCAGTATTTT.

This chain joins TRBV14 and TRBJ2-7, with D perhaps TRBD1 (6 bases). This CDR3 has 16 residues. Germline V gives CDR1 SGHDN, CDR2 FVKESK. V lost 4 bases and J lost 3, with 19 bases in between. CDR3 protein: CASSLTSGQTFYEQYF. In DNA form, the CDR3 reads TGTGCCAGCAGCCTTACTTCGGGACAAACATTCTACGAGCAGTACTTC. Filled out from reference TRBV14 and TRBJ2-7, the complete variable domain reads EAGVTQFPSHSVIEKGQTVTLRCDPISGHDNLYWYRRVMGKEIKFLLHFVKESKQDESGMPNNRFLAERTGGTYSTLKVQPAELEDSGVYFCASSLTSGQTFYEQYFGPGTRLTVT.

The rearrangement joins TRBV4-1 to TRBJ1-1, with a possible D match to TRBD1 (6 bases). The CDR3 consists of 16 residues. Germline-derived CDR1 and CDR2 are MGHRA and YSYEKL. Trimming took 3 bases from V and 3 from J, leaving 17 bases between them. The CDR3 region has the DNA TGCGCCAGCAGCCAGGGGGACATCCGTGGGGACACTGAAGCTTTCTTT. It yields the protein CASSQGDIRGDTEAFF.

The V call is TRBV2, the J call TRBJ2-3, with a weak D call TRBD1 (6 bases). Germline CDR1 and CDR2: SNHLY and FYNNEI. This CDR3 is 15 amino acids long. Between the trimmed V and J ends, which lost 5 bases and 3 bases, there was a span of 15 bases. The CDR3 loop reads CASSTGTPKTDTQYF. DNA for the CDR3: TGTGCCAGCAGTACAGGGACCCCTAAAACAGATACGCAGTATTTT.

Many counts were recorded for this clonotype. V is TRBV15 and J is TRBJ2-3; D perhaps matches TRBD1 (5 bases). Looked up from germline, CDR1 is LNHNV and CDR2 is YYDKDF (reference sequence). The CDR3 sequence is 15 residues long. V lost 1 base to trimming and J lost 2 bases, with 10 bases between them. The DNA for the CDR3 is TGTGCCACCAGCAGAGGGGGCGGATACACAGATACGCAGTATTTT. It encodes CATSRGGGYTDTQYF.

This clonotype was seen repeatedly, ten times or more. The chain has TRBV15 and TRBJ2-7; tentatively, D is TRBD1 (6 bases). V shed 3 bases and J shed 2 bases, with 11 bases lying between them. The V gene's germline CDR1 is LNHNV and CDR2 YYDKDF (reference sequence). The CDR3 sequence is 14 residues long. The CDR3 DNA follows: TGTGCCACCAGCAGGCAAGGACAGACCTACGAGCAGTACTTC. It yields the protein CATSRQGQTYEQYF.